This is a list of T cell receptor beta chains from one sample in a study of CD4 and CD8 cells across lung adenocarcinoma regions. TCRdb passed the PCR reads through MiXCR, listing each CDR3 protein once. The sample carries around 20,000 distinct CDR3 sequences, around half recorded once. What was sequenced was CD8+ T cells from the center of a lung tumor. The receptor set was obtained from a female donor with lung adenocarcinoma. The CD4 and CD8 labels of this study may be unreliable. Both conserved end residues are part of each CDR3. A D gene is named only where the DNA matches it firmly. A clone size is listed for some rows: how often the clone was seen (once, few, many), or a class if it is expanded.

>NA|TRBJ2-5|TRBV6-5|NA|15
CASSLGWSVSPTQYF
TGTGCCAGCAGTTTAGGATGGAGTGTTTCCCCAACCCAGTACTTC
>TRBD2|TRBJ2-5|TRBV27|NA|15
CASSFLAGWQETQYF
TGTGCCAGCAGTTTTCTAGCGGGATGGCAAGAGACCCAGTACTTC
>TRBD1|TRBJ2-2|TRBV6-5|NA|14
CASSSDRGAGELFF
TGTGCCAGCAGTTCGGACAGGGGGGCCGGGGAGCTGTTTTTT
>NA|TRBJ2-4|TRBV6-1|once|14
CATHVPGDGNTQYF
TGTGCCACGCACGTGCCCGGAGACGGAAACACCCAGTACTTC
>NA|TRBJ2-5|TRBV27|NA|16
CASAGQGLCDQETQYF
TGTGCCAGCGCGGGGCAAGGGCTGTGTGACCAAGAGACCCAGTACTTC
>NA|TRBJ1-5|TRBV7-2|few|13
CASNLVVNQPQHF
TGTGCCAGCAACTTAGTAGTCAATCAGCCCCAGCATTTT
>NA|TRBJ1-6|TRBV6-5|medium-sized|14
CASSYEGVNSPLHF
TGTGCCAGCAGTTACGAGGGGGTGAATTCACCCCTCCACTTT
>TRBD1|TRBJ1-2|TRBV6-1|many|13
CASRLGTGYGYTF
TGTGCCAGCCGGTTAGGGACAGGGTATGGCTACACCTTC
>TRBD1|TRBJ1-2|TRBV6-1|NA|13
CASSPRTGAGLAF
TGTGCCAGCAGTCCCCGGACAGGGGCTGGTCTCGCCTTC
>TRBD1|TRBJ2-5|TRBV6-1|NA|15
CASRPRDRVVETQYF
TGTGCCAGCAGACCCCGGGACAGGGTGGTGGAGACCCAGTACTTC
>NA|TRBJ2-4|TRBV27|NA|13
CARGLRATDIQYF
TGTGCCAGGGGTTTGCGAGCCACAGACATTCAGTATTTC
>NA|TRBJ1-3|TRBV6-1|many|13
CASTGYSGNTIYF
TGTGCCAGCACGGGGTATTCTGGAAACACCATATATTTT
>TRBD2|TRBJ2-1|TRBV6-5|large|13
CASSYASGSPQFF
TGTGCCAGCAGTTATGCTAGCGGGAGTCCTCAGTTCTTC
>NA|TRBJ1-2|TRBV25-1|few|12
CASSDRVVGYTF
TGTGCCAGCAGTGACAGGGTTGTTGGCTACACCTTC
>TRBD2|TRBJ2-5|TRBV27|NA|13
CASGGFDQKIQYF
TGTGCGAGCGGGGGGTTTGACCAAAAGATCCAGTACTTC
>TRBD2|TRBJ2-5|TRBV7-2|NA|14
CASNVLAGQETQYF
TGTGCCAGCAATGTACTAGCGGGGCAAGAGACCCAGTACTTC
>NA|TRBJ2-4|TRBV27|NA|15
CARAARVRAKNIQYF
TGTGCCCGCGCCGCGAGGGTGAGAGCCAAAAATATTCAGTACTTC
>TRBD1|TRBJ2-7|TRBV6-1|NA|14
CASNRDRGRYEQYF
TGTGCCAGCAACAGGGACAGGGGGCGGTACGAGCAGTACTTC
>TRBD2|TRBJ2-1|TRBV3-1|NA|14
CASSRPGVGRERFF
TGTGCCAGCAGTCGCCCCGGGGTCGGGAGGGAACGGTTCTTC
>NA|TRBJ2-3|TRBV27|NA|15
CASSFGLPSTDTQYF
TGTGCCAGCAGTTTCGGTCTTCCTAGCACAGATACGCAGTATTTT
>NA|TRBJ2-2|TRBV6-1|NA|15
CASSRLAGNTETLYF
TGTGCCAGCAGCCGACTGGCGGGGAACACAGAGACGCTGTATTTT
>NA|TRBJ2-3|TRBV4-2|NA|17
CASSQDAGLGATDMQYF
TGTGCCAGCAGCCAAGACGCGGGGCTGGGGGCCACAGACATGCAGTATTTC
>NA|TRBJ2-5|TRBV10-3|NA|14
CAGLAGGGKETQYF
TGTGCGGGGCTCGCGGGCGGGGGCAAAGAGACCCAGTACTTC
>NA|TRBJ2-4|TRBV3-1|NA|16
CASSQYSLAGKNIQYF
TGTGCCAGCAGCCAATATTCTCTCGCCGGCAAAAACATTCAGTACTTC
>TRBD2|TRBJ2-1|TRBV27|NA|18
CASSTGLARSGRYNEQFF
TGTGCCAGCAGTACGGGACTAGCCAGATCAGGACGCTACAATGAGCAGTTCTTC
>TRBD1|TRBJ2-5|TRBV6-1|NA|15
CARSEGTGDQETQYF
TGTGCCAGGAGTGAAGGGACAGGTGACCAAGAGACGCAGTATTTC
>NA|TRBJ2-5|TRBV6-5|NA|13
CASSYSTQETQYF
TGTGCCAGCAGTTACTCGACCCAAGAGACCCAGTACTTC
>NA|TRBJ1-2|TRBV4-1|NA|15
CASSQDRAGGYGYTF
TGCGCCAGCAGCCAAGATAGGGCGGGGGGCTATGGCTACACCTTC
>NA|TRBJ2-1|TRBV6-5|NA|17
CASSYSSWYRSYNEQFF
TGTGCCAGCAGTTACTCGAGTTGGTACAGGAGTTACAATGAGCAGTTCTTC
>NA|TRBJ2-3|TRBV12-3/TRBV12-4|NA|11
CASSRPDTQYF
TGTGCCAGCAGCCGCCCAGATACGCAGTATTTT
>NA|TRBJ2-7|TRBV6-5|NA|14
CASSYSRQGYEQYF
TGTGCCAGCAGTTACTCGCGGCAGGGGTACGAGCAGTACTTC
>TRBD1|TRBJ2-1|TRBV6-1|few|16
CASTGQGSRSYNEQFF
TGTGCCAGCACCGGACAGGGTTCGAGGTCCTACAATGAGCAGTTCTTC
>TRBD1|TRBJ2-7|TRBV6-1|once|14
CASSAAGGTYEQYF
TGTGCCAGCAGTGCTGCAGGGGGCACGTACGAGCAGTACTTC
>NA|TRBJ2-1|TRBV10-1|NA|11
CASRDGNEQFF
TGCGCCAGCAGGGACGGCAATGAGCAGTTCTTC
>NA|TRBJ1-2|TRBV6-1|few|14
CASSRTSGRGGYTF
TGTGCCAGCAGCCGGACGTCGGGACGGGGGGGCTACACCTTC
>TRBD2|TRBJ2-1|TRBV5-1|many|15
CASSLREKEGNEQFF
TGCGCCAGCAGCCTGCGGGAGAAGGAGGGAAATGAGCAGTTCTTC
>NA|TRBJ2-7|TRBV6-1|NA|13
CASRGTDNYEQYF
TGTGCCAGCCGCGGGACTGACAACTACGAGCAGTACTTC